Listed below are T cell receptor beta chains from one sample, sequenced in a study of shared clonotypes between healthy human individuals. Repertoires were generated with immunoSEQ multiplex PCR, while TCRdb's copy carries only in-frame clones and drops some. In the table there are approximately 500,000 clones, 70% to 85% of which are singletons. Material for sequencing was PBMCs. These receptors all come from a woman aged 40 to 50 in good health. Some clones in this sample may be carry-over from other donors' samples. The CDR3 runs from the conserved cysteine through the conserved F or W. D genes are given only for firm matches. Where a row states a size, it is once, few, many or the class of an expanded clone; other rows omit it.

d_call	clone_size	v_call	j_call	cdr3_nt	cdr3_aa
-	-	TRBV28	TRBJ1-1	TGTGCCAGCAGTTTATCCCCCGGTACTGAAGCTTTCTTT	CASSLSPGTEAFF
-	-	TRBV6-6	TRBJ1-2	TGTGCCAGCAGTTCCCCTCCGGGGGGAGGCTACACCTTC	CASSSPPGGGYTF
-	-	TRBV28	TRBJ2-2	TGTGCCAGCATCTACCGGGGCACCGGGGAGCTGTTTTTT	CASIYRGTGELFF
TRBD1	-	TRBV30	TRBJ2-7	TGTGCCTGGAGTGCCCCGGGACAGGGGGATTACGAGCAGTACTTC	CAWSAPGQGDYEQYF
-	-	TRBV14	TRBJ1-2	TGTGCCAGCAGCCAAGTGGGGCGGGAGGACTATGGCTACACCTTC	CASSQVGREDYGYTF
-	few	TRBV4-3	TRBJ2-1	TGCGCCAGCAGCCAAGATCTACTGCAGGGAGGTGAGCAGTTCTTC	CASSQDLLQGGEQFF
TRBD1	-	TRBV7-8	TRBJ2-7	TGTGCCAGCAGCTTAGTCGGGACAGGTAGCTCCTACGAGCAGTACTTC	CASSLVGTGSSYEQYF
-	-	TRBV28	TRBJ2-5	TGTGCCAGCAGTAGGGGGAGCCAGACCCAGTACTTC	CASSRGSQTQYF
-	-	TRBV10-3	TRBJ1-2	TGTGCCATCAGTGAGGGGGACACAAACTATGGCTACACCTTC	CAISEGDTNYGYTF
-	-	TRBV7-2	TRBJ1-2	TGTGCCAGCCCCCTAACAGGATACTATGGCTACACCTTC	CASPLTGYYGYTF